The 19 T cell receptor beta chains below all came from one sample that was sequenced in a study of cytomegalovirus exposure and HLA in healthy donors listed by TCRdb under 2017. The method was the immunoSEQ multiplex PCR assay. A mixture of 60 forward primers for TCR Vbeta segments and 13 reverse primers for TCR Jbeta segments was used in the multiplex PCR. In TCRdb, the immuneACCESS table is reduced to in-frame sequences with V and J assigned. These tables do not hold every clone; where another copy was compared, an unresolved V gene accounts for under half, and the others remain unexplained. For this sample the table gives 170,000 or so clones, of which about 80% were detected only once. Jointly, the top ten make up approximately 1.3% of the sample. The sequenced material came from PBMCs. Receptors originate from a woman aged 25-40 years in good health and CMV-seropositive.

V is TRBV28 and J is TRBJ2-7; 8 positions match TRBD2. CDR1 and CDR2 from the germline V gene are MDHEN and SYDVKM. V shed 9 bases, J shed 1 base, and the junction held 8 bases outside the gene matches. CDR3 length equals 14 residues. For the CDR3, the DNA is TGTGCCAGTCTGTTAGCGGGACGATCCTACGAGCAGTACTTC. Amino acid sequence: CASLLAGRSYEQYF.

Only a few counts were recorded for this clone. CDR3 residues: CASSSSGQGHGYTF. The CDR3 bases are TGCGCCAGCAGCTCCTCTGGACAGGGGCATGGCTACACCTTC. This chain joins TRBV5-1 and TRBJ1-2, with 9 bases identical to TRBD1. The CDR3 loop spans 14 amino acids. V lost 3 bases and J lost 6; bases outside the gene matches: 6. The germline gives CDR1 SGHRS, CDR2 YFSETQ.

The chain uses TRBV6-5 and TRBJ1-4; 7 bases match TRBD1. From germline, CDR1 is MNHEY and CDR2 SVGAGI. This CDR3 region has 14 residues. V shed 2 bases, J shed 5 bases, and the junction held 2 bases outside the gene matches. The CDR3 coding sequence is TGTGCCAGCAGTTACGACAGGGCAAATGAAAAACTGTTTTTT. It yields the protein CASSYDRANEKLFF.

The CDR3 DNA reads TGTGCCAGCAGTCTCGGGACAGGGGTTTACGAGCAGTACTTC. Encoded protein: CASSLGTGVYEQYF. The chain employs TRBV27 and TRBJ2-7; 10 bases agree with TRBD1. The V gene's germline CDR1 is MNHEY and CDR2 SMNVEV (reference sequence). V lost 5 bases, J lost 4 bases, and 5 bases stayed unmatched. This CDR3 has 14 amino acids.

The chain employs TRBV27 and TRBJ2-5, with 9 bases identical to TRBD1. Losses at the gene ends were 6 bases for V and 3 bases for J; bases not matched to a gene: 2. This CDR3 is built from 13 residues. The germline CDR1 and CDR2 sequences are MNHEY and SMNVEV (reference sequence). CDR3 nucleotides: TGTGCCAGCAGGGGACAGGGAAAAGAGACCCAGTACTTC. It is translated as CASRGQGKETQYF.

In DNA, the CDR3 is TGTGCCAGCAGCCCCGGACAGAGCACCTACGAGCAGTACTTC. Its translation: CASSPGQSTYEQYF. V usage is TRBV9 and J usage is TRBJ2-7; weak D call: TRBD1 (6 bases). The germline V gene encodes CDR1 SGDLS and CDR2 YYNGEE. This CDR3 is 14 amino acids long. V shed 4 bases and J shed 2 bases, with 13 bases lying between them.

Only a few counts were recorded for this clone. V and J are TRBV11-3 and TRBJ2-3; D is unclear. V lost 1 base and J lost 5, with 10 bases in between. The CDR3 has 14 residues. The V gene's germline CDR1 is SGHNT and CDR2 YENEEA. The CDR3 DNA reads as TGTGCCAGCAGCTTAGCCCAGGCTATAGATACGCAGTATTTT. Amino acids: CASSLAQAIDTQYF.

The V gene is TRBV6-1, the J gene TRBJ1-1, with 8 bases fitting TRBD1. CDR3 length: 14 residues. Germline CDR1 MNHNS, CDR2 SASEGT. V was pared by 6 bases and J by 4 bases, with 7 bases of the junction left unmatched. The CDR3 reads CASRPQGATTEAFF. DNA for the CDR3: TGTGCCAGCAGGCCCCAGGGGGCGACCACTGAAGCTTTCTTT.

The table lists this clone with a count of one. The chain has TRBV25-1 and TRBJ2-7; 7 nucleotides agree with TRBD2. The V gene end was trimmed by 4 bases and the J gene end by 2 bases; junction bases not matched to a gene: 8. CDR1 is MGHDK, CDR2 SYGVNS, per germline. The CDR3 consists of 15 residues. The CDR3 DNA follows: TGTGCCAGCAGTGCCGTGGGGGAGGGGACCTACGAGCAGTACTTC. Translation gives CASSAVGEGTYEQYF.

CDR3 nucleotide sequence: TGTGCCTGGAGTCCGGGGAGCACAGATACGCAGTATTTT. Amino acid sequence: CAWSPGSTDTQYF. The chain combines TRBV30 with TRBJ2-3, with a possible D match to TRBD2 (5 bases). The germline V and J ends were trimmed by 2 bases and 0 bases, with 6 bases remaining between them. Germline CDR1 is GTSNPN and CDR2 is SVGIG (reference sequence). CDR3 length: 13 amino acids.

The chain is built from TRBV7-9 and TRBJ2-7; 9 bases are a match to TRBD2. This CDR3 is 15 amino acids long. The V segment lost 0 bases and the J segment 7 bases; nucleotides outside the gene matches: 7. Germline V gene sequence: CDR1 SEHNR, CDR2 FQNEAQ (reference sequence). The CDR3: CASSLAAGGLVEQYF. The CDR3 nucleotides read TGTGCCAGCAGCTTAGCGGCGGGAGGGCTTGTGGAGCAGTACTTC. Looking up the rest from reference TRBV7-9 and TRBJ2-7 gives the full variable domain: DTGVSQNPRHKITKRGQNVTFRCDPISEHNRLYWYRQTLGQGPEFLTYFQNEAQLEKSRLLSDRFSAERPKGSFSTLEIQRTEQGDSAMYLCASSLAAGGLVEQYFGPGTRLTVT.

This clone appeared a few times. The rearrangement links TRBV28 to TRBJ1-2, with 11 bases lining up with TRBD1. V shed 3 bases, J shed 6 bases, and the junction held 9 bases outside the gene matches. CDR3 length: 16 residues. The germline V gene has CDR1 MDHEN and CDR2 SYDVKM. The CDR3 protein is CASSFRDRGYRDGYTF. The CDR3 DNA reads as TGTGCCAGCAGTTTCCGGGACAGGGGGTATAGAGATGGCTACACCTTC.

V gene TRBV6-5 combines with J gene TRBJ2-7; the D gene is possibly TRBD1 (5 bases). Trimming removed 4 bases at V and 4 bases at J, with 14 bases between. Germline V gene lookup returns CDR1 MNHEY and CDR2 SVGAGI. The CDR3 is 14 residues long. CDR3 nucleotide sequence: TGTGCCAGCAGTTTACAGGCCCGCTTTTACGAGCAGTACTTC. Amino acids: CASSLQARFYEQYF.

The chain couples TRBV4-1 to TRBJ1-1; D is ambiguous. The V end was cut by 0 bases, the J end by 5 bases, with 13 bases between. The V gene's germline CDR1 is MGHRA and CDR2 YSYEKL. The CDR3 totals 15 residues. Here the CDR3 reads CASSQEPGVETEAFF. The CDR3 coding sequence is TGCGCCAGCAGCCAAGAGCCAGGCGTAGAAACTGAAGCTTTCTTT.

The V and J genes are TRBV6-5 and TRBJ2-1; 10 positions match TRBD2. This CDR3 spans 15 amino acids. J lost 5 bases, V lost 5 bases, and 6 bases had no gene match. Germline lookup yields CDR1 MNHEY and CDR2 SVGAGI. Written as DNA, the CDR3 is TGTGCCAGCAGTCCAGCGGGAGGGCCAAACAATGAGCAGTTCTTC. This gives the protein CASSPAGGPNNEQFF.

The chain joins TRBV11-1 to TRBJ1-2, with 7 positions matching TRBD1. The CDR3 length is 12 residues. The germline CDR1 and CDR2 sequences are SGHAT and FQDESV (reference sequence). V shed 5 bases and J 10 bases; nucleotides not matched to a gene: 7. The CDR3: CASSSGTALYTF. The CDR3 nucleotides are TGTGCCAGCAGCAGTGGGACAGCACTCTACACCTTC.

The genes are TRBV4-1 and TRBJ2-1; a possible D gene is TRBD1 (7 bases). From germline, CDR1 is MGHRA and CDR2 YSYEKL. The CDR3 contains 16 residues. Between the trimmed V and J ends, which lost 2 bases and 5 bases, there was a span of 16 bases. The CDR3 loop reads CASSQSGGYGDNEQFF. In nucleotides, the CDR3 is TGCGCCAGCAGCCAATCAGGGGGGTACGGGGACAATGAGCAGTTCTTC.

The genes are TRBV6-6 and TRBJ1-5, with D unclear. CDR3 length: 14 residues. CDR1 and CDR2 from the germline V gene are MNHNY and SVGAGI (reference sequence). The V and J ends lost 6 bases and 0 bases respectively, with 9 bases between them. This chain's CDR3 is CASSPGLSNQPQHF. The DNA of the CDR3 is TGTGCCAGCAGCCCGGGTCTTAGCAATCAGCCCCAGCATTTT.

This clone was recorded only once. In nucleotides, the CDR3 is TGCAGCGTTGCGGGACTAGCCAACAATGAGCAGTTCTTC. Residues: CSVAGLANNEQFF. The V call is TRBV29-1, the J call TRBJ2-1, with TRBD2 matching 9 bases. V lost 4 bases and J lost 5; bases outside the gene matches: 3. CDR3 length: 13 amino acids. Germline CDR1 and CDR2: SQVTM and ANQGSEA.